These 20 T cell receptor beta chains were sequenced from one sample in a study of T cell repertoires in cytomegalovirus infection. Their antigen targets remain unknown. TCRdb recomputed calls from the reads with MiXCR, one row per CDR3 protein. The sample includes 230,000 or so distinct CDR3 sequences, roughly two fifths of them seen just once. The sample in question was CD8+ T cells from cultured PBMCs, obtained from culture after CMV antigen stimulation. The receptors were gathered from a human donor in good health (CMV status not recorded). Some clones in this sample may be carry-over from other donors' samples.

This clonotype was counted only a few times. The chain links TRBV28 to TRBJ2-7; either TRBD1 or TRBD2 may supply D (7 bases each). V was trimmed by 5 bases and J by 3 bases, leaving 17 bases between them. This CDR3 is built from 15 residues. From germline, CDR1 is MDHEN and CDR2 SYDVKM. CDR3 region: CASSGTEGGSYEQYF. For the CDR3, the DNA is TGTGCCAGCAGTGGGACAGAGGGGGGGAGCTACGAGCAGTACTTC.

This clonotype has only a few counts. One junction end does not reproduce the germline sequence, and a read error may be involved. This chain connects TRBV7-8 to TRBJ2-7, with D unclear. This CDR3 has 14 amino acids. Germline V lookup: CDR1 SGHVS, CDR2 FQNEAQ. The CDR3 DNA sequence: TGTGCCAGCAGCTGGAACACCCCTGGCTACGAGCAGGACTTC. This gives the protein CASSWNTPGYEQDF.

The rearrangement links TRBV4-1 to TRBJ1-1; D is unclear. Trimming cost V 3 bases and J 4 bases, with 12 bases left between them. CDR3 length equals 14 residues. CDR1 and CDR2 (germline): MGHRA, YSYEKL. CDR3 sequence (DNA): TGCGCCAGCAGCCACCTGGAGGGTGTCACTGAAGCTTTCTTT. This translates into CASSHLEGVTEAFF.

This clonotype is a singleton in its sample. The chain employs TRBV10-3 and TRBJ2-1, with 8 positions matching TRBD1. V lost 10 bases, J lost 1 base, and 6 bases stayed unmatched. Germline-derived CDR1 and CDR2 are ENHRY and SYGVKD. The CDR3 length is 14 residues. Written as DNA, the CDR3 is TGTGCCACCCTGGACAGGGATTCCTACAATGAGCAGTTCTTC. Its protein is CATLDRDSYNEQFF.

V is TRBV12-3 or TRBV12-4 and J is TRBJ1-5; a weak D match, TRBD1 (6 bases). The V end was cut by 3 bases, the J end by 2 bases, with 14 bases between. The CDR3 runs 16 residues. CDR3: CASSFMGKGGNQPQHF. CDR3 DNA: TGTGCCAGCAGTTTCATGGGGAAGGGGGGCAATCAGCCCCAGCATTTT.

At least ten counts were recorded for this clonotype. A read error may produce the germline difference seen at one junction end. The V call is TRBV7-2, the J call TRBJ2-7; 7 positions match TRBD2. This CDR3 contains 15 residues. CDR1 and CDR2 (germline): SGHTA, FQGNSA. In nucleotides, the CDR3 is TGTGCCAGCAGGTTAGGGTCAAGCGGGATCTACGAGCAGTACTTC. Amino acid sequence: CASRLGSSGIYEQYF.

This clonotype is a singleton in its sample. The chain joins TRBV20-1 to TRBJ2-5, with D tentatively TRBD2 (6 bases). Germline assignment: CDR1 DFQATT and CDR2 SNEGSKA (reference sequence). This CDR3 is built from 12 residues. The V and J ends lost 7 bases and 4 bases respectively, with 13 bases between them. The CDR3 protein is CSVRLVGETQYF. CDR3 coding DNA: TGCAGTGTTCGACTAGTCGGAGAGACCCAGTACTTC.

This clonotype appeared a few times. The chain couples TRBV27 to TRBJ2-2; TRBD1 matches at 10 bases. The CDR3 runs 16 residues. Unmatched junction bases numbered 10, after V lost 6 bases and J lost 6 bases. CDR1 and CDR2 from the germline V gene are MNHEY and SMNVEV (reference sequence). The CDR3 region has the DNA TGTGCCAGCAGACTGGACAGGGGGATCGGCGCCGGGGAGCTGTTTTTT. Amino acid sequence: CASRLDRGIGAGELFF.

The genes are TRBV4-2 and TRBJ2-2; TRBD2 might be the D (6 bases). The CDR3 consists of 15 residues. V gave up 2 bases and J gave up 4 bases, with 11 bases separating them. Germline V gene data show CDR1 as LGHNA and CDR2 as YNFKEQ. This CDR3 reads CASSQLASPTGELFF. The CDR3 DNA is TGTGCCAGCAGCCAACTAGCGAGCCCCACCGGGGAGCTGTTTTTT.

The table lists this clonotype with many counts. The chain links TRBV7-3 to TRBJ2-2; the D is unclear. Germline loops: CDR1 SGHTA, CDR2 FQGTGA. This CDR3 has 12 amino acids. V was trimmed by 5 bases and J by 6 bases, leaving 7 bases between them. The CDR3: CASSPSPGELFF. As DNA, the CDR3 is TGTGCCAGCAGCCCGTCCCCCGGGGAGCTGTTTTTT.

This clonotype came up many times. The J gene is TRBJ2-1, the V gene TRBV7-8, with 10 bases matching TRBD2. CDR3 length equals 16 residues. Losses at the gene ends were 6 bases for V and 6 bases for J; bases not matched to a gene: 11. Germline V gene data show CDR1 as SGHVS and CDR2 as FQNEAQ. CDR3 in amino acids: CASSYTLAGVSNEQFF. CDR3 coding DNA: TGTGCCAGCAGTTATACCCTAGCGGGAGTTTCCAATGAGCAGTTCTTC.

This clonotype was seen repeatedly, ten times or more. The V call is TRBV7-2, the J call TRBJ2-5; TRBD1 matches 9 bases. The CDR3 has 19 amino acids. After removal of 5 bases from V and 4 bases from J, the junction contained 20 bases not matched to a gene. The V gene's germline CDR1 is SGHTA and CDR2 FQGNSA. The CDR3 loop is CASSRTNTPDRGFGETQYF. CDR3 in DNA: TGTGCCAGCAGCCGAACTAACACCCCGGACAGGGGATTCGGAGAGACCCAGTACTTC.

This chain connects TRBV7-3 to TRBJ2-1; D gene ambiguous. Trimming took 4 bases from V and 3 from J, leaving 13 bases between them. The CDR3 loop spans 15 amino acids. Looked up from germline, CDR1 is SGHTA and CDR2 is FQGTGA. The CDR3 loop is CASSSRVGNYNEQFF. CDR3 DNA: TGTGCCAGCAGCTCCCGAGTGGGGAACTACAATGAGCAGTTCTTC.

The chain has TRBV14 and TRBJ2-5; tentative D call: TRBD1 (6 bases). Germline V gene sequence: CDR1 SGHDN, CDR2 FVKESK. The CDR3 is 17 amino acids. The V end was cut by 0 bases, the J end by 5 bases, with 19 bases between. CDR3 residues: CASSQDNPIGQWETQYF. CDR3 sequence (DNA): TGTGCCAGCAGCCAAGATAACCCAATCGGACAGTGGGAGACCCAGTACTTC.

The rearrangement joins TRBV27 to TRBJ2-7, with 9 bases identical to TRBD2. The junction had 4 bases not matched to a gene; V was cut back by 5 bases and J by 5 bases. This CDR3 comprises 13 residues. Germline V lookup: CDR1 MNHEY, CDR2 SMNVEV (reference sequence). DNA of the CDR3: TGTGCCAGCAGTAGCGGGAGGTTCGACGAGCAGTACTTC. This encodes CASSSGRFDEQYF.

Only a few counts were recorded for this clonotype. V and J are TRBV28 and TRBJ2-1; a possible D gene is TRBD2 (5 bases). CDR3 length: 14 residues. CDR1 and CDR2 from the germline V gene are MDHEN and SYDVKM. Trimming took off 4 bases at V and 2 bases at J, with 9 bases between the two ends. CDR3 bases: TGTGCCAGCAGTTCGGGGTTGACCTACAATGAGCAGTTCTTC. Its translation is CASSSGLTYNEQFF.

The chain couples TRBV12-5 to TRBJ2-3; D is unresolved. Germline CDR1 LGHNT, CDR2 FRNRAP. Trimming removed 5 bases at V and 4 bases at J, with 7 bases between. CDR3 length: 12 residues. The CDR3 protein is CASGPAADTQYF. In DNA, the CDR3 is TGTGCTAGTGGTCCTGCAGCAGATACGCAGTATTTT.

The chain combines TRBV12-3 or TRBV12-4 with TRBJ2-3; 8 bases fit TRBD1. V was clipped by 4 bases and J by 4 bases; unmatched bases: 4. This CDR3 is built from 14 residues. The CDR3 is CASSSQGAADTQYF. The CDR3 bases are TGTGCCAGCAGTTCCCAGGGGGCAGCAGATACGCAGTATTTT.

The CDR3 region has the DNA TGTGCCAGCAGTTTATCCCCTCGTCAGACTAGCGGGTTTACATTTCCCGGGGAGCTGTTTTTT. Its translation is CASSLSPRQTSGFTFPGELFF. This chain joins TRBV27 and TRBJ2-2; TRBD2 matches 10 bases. From germline, CDR1 is MNHEY and CDR2 SMNVEV (reference sequence). CDR3 length: 21 residues. J was trimmed by 6 bases and V by 0 bases; bases with no gene match: 19.

This rearrangement joins TRBV7-3 to TRBJ1-5; the D is unclear. Germline CDR1 reads SGHTA; CDR2 reads FQGTGA. The germline V and J ends were trimmed by 3 bases and 0 bases, with 30 bases remaining between them. The CDR3 is made up of 22 amino acids. The DNA for the CDR3 is TGTGCCAGCAGCTTCCTCAAAAAAGCGTTGTTTAGTTTGGTTTATAGCAATCAGCCCCAGCATTTT. Encoded protein: CASSFLKKALFSLVYSNQPQHF.